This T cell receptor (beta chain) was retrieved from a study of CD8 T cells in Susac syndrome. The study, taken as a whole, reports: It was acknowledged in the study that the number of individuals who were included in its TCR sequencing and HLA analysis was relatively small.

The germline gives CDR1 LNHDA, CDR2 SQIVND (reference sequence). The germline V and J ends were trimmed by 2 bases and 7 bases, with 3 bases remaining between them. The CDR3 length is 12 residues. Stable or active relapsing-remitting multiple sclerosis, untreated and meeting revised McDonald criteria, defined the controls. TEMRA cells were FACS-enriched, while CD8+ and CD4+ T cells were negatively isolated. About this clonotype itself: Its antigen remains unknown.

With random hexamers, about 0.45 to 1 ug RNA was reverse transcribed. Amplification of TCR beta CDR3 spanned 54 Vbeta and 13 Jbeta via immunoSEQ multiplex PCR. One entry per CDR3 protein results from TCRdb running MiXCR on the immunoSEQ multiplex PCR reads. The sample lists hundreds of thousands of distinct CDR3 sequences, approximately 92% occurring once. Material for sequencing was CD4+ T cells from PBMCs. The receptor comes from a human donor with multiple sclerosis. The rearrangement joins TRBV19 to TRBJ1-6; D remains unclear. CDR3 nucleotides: TGTGCCAGTAGTATAATGAATTCACCCCTCCACTTT. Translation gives CASSIMNSPLHF. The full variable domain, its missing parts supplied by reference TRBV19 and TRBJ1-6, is DGGITQSPKYLFRKEGQNVTLSCEQNLNHDAMYWYRQDPGQGLRLIYYSQIVNDFQKGDIAEGYSVSREKKESFPLTVTSAQKNPTAFYLCASSIMNSPLHFGNGTRLTVT.